This passage covers 5 T cell receptor beta chains from one sample sequenced in a study of molecular identifiers for immune sequencing clone quantification. MiXCR, run by TCRdb on the PCR reads, gives a single entry per CDR3 protein. The table records hundreds of thousands of distinct CDR3 sequences, 24% of them present only once. The sequenced sample was naive CD8+ T cells from blood, with Jurkat cell RNA spiked in. Subset in this sample: FACS-sorted CD8+CD4-CCR7+CD45RA+ naive T cells. Receptors originate from a human donor in good health. Some libraries in this study had Jurkat cell RNA spiked in.

On this clonotype itself: An end of the junction differs from the germline gene, which may be a read error. CDR3 residues: CVWTRRGGLQTQYF. DNA of the CDR3: TGTGTCTGGACCCGGCGGGGGGGCTTACAGACCCAGTACTTC. This chain uses TRBV30 with TRBJ2-5; TRBD2 matches 9 bases. Germline CDR1 reads GTSNPN; CDR2 reads SVGIG (reference sequence). The CDR3 is 14 residues long.

The chain has TRBV12-3 or TRBV12-4 and TRBJ2-1, with 10 bases identical to TRBD2. The CDR3 totals 16 residues. After removal of 2 bases from V and 4 bases from J, the junction contained 5 bases not matched to a gene. CDR3 sequence: CASSLSAGGLYNEQFF. The CDR3 region has the DNA TGTGCCAGCAGTTTATCAGCGGGAGGGCTTTACAATGAGCAGTTCTTC.

This clonotype was seen many times. This chain links TRBV7-6 with TRBJ1-5; D not resolved. CDR3 length: 14 amino acids. V was shortened by 5 bases and J by 2 bases, with 10 bases between the two germline ends. Germline CDR1 is SGHVS and CDR2 is FNYEAQ. CDR3 region: CASSPGAGNQPQHF. The DNA for the CDR3 is TGTGCCAGCAGCCCCGGTGCTGGCAATCAGCCCCAGCATTTT.

V usage is TRBV21-1 and J usage is TRBJ2-5. TRBV21-1 is labeled a pseudogene. This CDR3 has 15 amino acids. The chain's CDR3 is CASSKRRVNNETQYF. CDR3 DNA: TGTGCCAGCAGCAAGAGACGGGTCAATAACGAGACCCAGTACTTC.

This clonotype came up many times. The chain links TRBV12-3 or TRBV12-4 to TRBJ2-5; tentative D call: TRBD1 (6 bases). With 5 bases removed from V and 3 bases from J, the gap between germline ends came to 10 bases. The CDR3 runs 13 residues. The CDR3 sequence: CASSPQGKETQYF. DNA for the CDR3: TGTGCCAGCAGTCCACAGGGAAAAGAGACCCAGTACTTC.